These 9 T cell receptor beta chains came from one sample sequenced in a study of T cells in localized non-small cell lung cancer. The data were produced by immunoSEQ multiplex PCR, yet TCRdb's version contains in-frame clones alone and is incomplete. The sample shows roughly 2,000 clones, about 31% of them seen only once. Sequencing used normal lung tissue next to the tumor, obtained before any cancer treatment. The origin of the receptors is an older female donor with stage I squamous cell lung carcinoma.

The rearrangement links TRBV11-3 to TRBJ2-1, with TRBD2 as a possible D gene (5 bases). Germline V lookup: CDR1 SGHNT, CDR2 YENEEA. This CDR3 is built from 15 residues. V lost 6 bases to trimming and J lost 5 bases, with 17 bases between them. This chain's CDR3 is CASRDWAAGDNEQFF. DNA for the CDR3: TGTGCCAGCAGGGACTGGGCGGCCGGAGACAATGAGCAGTTCTTC.

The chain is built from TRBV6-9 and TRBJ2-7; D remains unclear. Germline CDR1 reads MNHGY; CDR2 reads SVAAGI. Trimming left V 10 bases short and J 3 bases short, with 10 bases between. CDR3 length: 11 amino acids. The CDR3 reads CATRDNYEQYV. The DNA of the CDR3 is TGTGCCACCCGCGACAACTACGAGCAGTACGTC.

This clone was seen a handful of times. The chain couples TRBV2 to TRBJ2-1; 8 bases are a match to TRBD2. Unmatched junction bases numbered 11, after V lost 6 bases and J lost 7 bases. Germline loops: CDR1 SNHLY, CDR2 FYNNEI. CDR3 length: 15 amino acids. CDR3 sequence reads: CASRPIAGWMNEQFF. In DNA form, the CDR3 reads TGTGCCAGCAGACCCATAGCGGGATGGATGAATGAGCAGTTCTTC.

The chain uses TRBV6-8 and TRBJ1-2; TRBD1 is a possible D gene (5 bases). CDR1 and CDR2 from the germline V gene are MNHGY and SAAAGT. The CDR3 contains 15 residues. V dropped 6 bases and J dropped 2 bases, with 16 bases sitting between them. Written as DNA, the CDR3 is TGTGCCAGCAGCCACCAACCCACAGGAAACTATGGCTACACCTTC. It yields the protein CASSHQPTGNYGYTF.

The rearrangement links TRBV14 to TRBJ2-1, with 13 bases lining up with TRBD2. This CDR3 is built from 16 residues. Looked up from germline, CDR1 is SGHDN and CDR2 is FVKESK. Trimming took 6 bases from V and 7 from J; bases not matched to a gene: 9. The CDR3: CASSPLGTSGKNEQFF. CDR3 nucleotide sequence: TGTGCCAGCAGTCCACTCGGGACTAGCGGGAAGAATGAGCAGTTCTTC.

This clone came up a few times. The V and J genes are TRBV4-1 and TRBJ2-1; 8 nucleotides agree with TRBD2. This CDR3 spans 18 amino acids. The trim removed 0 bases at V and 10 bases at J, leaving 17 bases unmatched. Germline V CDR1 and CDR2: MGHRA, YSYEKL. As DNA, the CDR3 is TGCGCCAGCAGCCAAGAACTGCTTAGAGCGGGGGCCGGCCGGGAGCAGTTCTTC. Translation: CASSQELLRAGAGREQFF.

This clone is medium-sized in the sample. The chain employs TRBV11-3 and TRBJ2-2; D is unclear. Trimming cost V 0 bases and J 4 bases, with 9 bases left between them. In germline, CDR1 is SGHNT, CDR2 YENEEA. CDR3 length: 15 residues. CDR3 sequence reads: CASSLDIQPTGELFF. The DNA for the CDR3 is TGTGCCAGCAGCTTAGATATCCAGCCCACCGGGGAGCTGTTTTTT.

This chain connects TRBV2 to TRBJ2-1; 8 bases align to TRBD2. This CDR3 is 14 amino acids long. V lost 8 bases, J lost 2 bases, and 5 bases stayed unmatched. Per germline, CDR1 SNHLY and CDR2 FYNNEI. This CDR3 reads CASLRAGAYNEQFF. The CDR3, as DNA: TGTGCCAGCCTCCGAGCGGGGGCCTACAATGAGCAGTTCTTC.

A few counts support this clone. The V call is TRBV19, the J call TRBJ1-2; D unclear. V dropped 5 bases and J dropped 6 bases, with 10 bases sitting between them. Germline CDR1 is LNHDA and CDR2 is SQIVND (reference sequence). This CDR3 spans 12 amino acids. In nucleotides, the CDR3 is TGTGCCAGTAGTTTCGACTTGAATGGCTACACCTTC. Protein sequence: CASSFDLNGYTF.